What follows are 15 T cell receptor beta chains derived from one specimen sequenced in a study of control samples from healthy donors and cancer patients. Assay used: immunoSEQ multiplex PCR; TCRdb lists only in-frame clones, some missing. The sample has approximately 120,000 clones, around nine tenths seen once. Specimen: blood. The receptors were sampled from a human donor in good health. The donor label of this sample is uncertain.

This clone has a single count. V and J are TRBV2 and TRBJ1-2; D remains ambiguous. The germline V gene encodes CDR1 SNHLY and CDR2 FYNNEI. Deletions cut 0 bases from V and 4 bases from J, with 9 bases between. This CDR3 spans 14 amino acids. CDR3: CASSEAPAVYGYTF. CDR3 DNA sequence: TGTGCCAGCAGTGAAGCCCCGGCAGTCTATGGCTACACCTTC. Combining the CDR3 with reference TRBV2 and TRBJ1-2 gives the whole variable domain EPEVTQTPSHQVTQMGQEVILRCVPISNHLYFYWYRQILGQKVEFLVSFYNNEISEKSEIFDDQFSVERPDGSNFTLKIRSTKLEDSAMYFCASSEAPAVYGYTFGSGTRLTVV.

This chain uses TRBV6-2 or TRBV6-3 with TRBJ1-1; 8 bases align to TRBD1. The J segment lost 5 bases and the V segment lost 2 bases, leaving 4 bases of the junction unmatched. The CDR3 sequence is 14 residues long. The germline V gene has CDR1 MNHEY and CDR2 SVGEGT. The CDR3 is CASSYDRGVTEAFF. The DNA of the CDR3 is TGTGCCAGCAGTTACGACAGGGGAGTTACTGAAGCTTTCTTT.

The chain combines TRBV29-1 with TRBJ2-3; TRBD2 agrees at 10 bases. The ends lost 7 bases at V and 0 bases at J; junction bases unmatched: 7. Germline CDR1 SQVTM, CDR2 ANQGSEA. The CDR3 has 15 residues. The CDR3 DNA sequence: TGCAGCGATACTAGCGGGGCCGCTAGCACAGATACGCAGTATTTT. It encodes CSDTSGAASTDTQYF.

V and J are TRBV6-5 and TRBJ1-2, with D tentatively TRBD1 (6 bases). Germline V gene data show CDR1 as MNHEY and CDR2 as SVGAGI. CDR3 length equals 15 residues. Trimming stripped 0 bases from V and 8 bases from J, with 16 bases between. The DNA for the CDR3 is TGTGCCAGCAGTTACTCCTTCCCGTGGGGGGCCGGCTACACCTTC. Residues: CASSYSFPWGAGYTF.

This sequence joins TRBV5-1 and TRBJ2-2; D remains ambiguous. Per the germline V gene, CDR1 is SGHRS and CDR2 is YFSETQ. V was cut by 0 bases and J by 4 bases, with 7 bases left in between. The CDR3 length is 14 residues. CDR3 in DNA: TGCGCCAGCAGCTTGGGGAAATCCACCGGGGAGCTGTTTTTT. This sequence encodes CASSLGKSTGELFF.

This clone has more than one count but fewer than ten. The chain uses TRBV30 and TRBJ1-4, with D unresolved. Trimming stripped 6 bases from V and 3 bases from J, with 11 bases between. Germline CDR1 GTSNPN, CDR2 SVGIG (reference sequence). The CDR3 covers 13 residues. DNA for the CDR3: TGTGCCTGTCGATTTATGGCTAATGAAAAACTGTTTTTT. It translates to CACRFMANEKLFF.

The chain uses TRBV6-5 and TRBJ1-2; D not resolved. Germline assignment: CDR1 MNHEY and CDR2 SVGAGI. The CDR3 is 14 amino acids. V lost 0 bases and J lost 4, with 9 bases in between. The CDR3 loop is CASSYSSVTYGYTF. As DNA, the CDR3 is TGTGCCAGCAGTTACTCCTCTGTCACCTATGGCTACACCTTC.

The V call is TRBV12-3 or TRBV12-4, the J call TRBJ1-2; D is uncertain. The CDR3 loop spans 12 amino acids. V was pared by 3 bases and J by 6 bases, with 8 bases between. The CDR3 reads CASSFTPDGYTF. CDR3 bases: TGTGCCAGCAGTTTTACTCCGGATGGCTACACCTTC.

This sequence joins TRBV29-1 and TRBJ1-4; maybe TRBD1 (5 bases). From germline, CDR1 is SQVTM and CDR2 ANQGSEA. This CDR3 comprises 18 residues. Trimming shortened V by 0 bases and J by 0 bases, and 17 bases separated the two germline ends. CDR3 amino acids: CSVEDRAGRSATNEKLFF. The CDR3 DNA follows: TGCAGCGTTGAAGATCGCGCGGGACGGAGTGCAACTAATGAAAAACTGTTTTTT.

This clone occurred once. The chain links TRBV28 to TRBJ2-3, with 10 bases fitting TRBD2. After removal of 5 bases from V and 0 bases from J, the junction contained 5 bases not matched to a gene. Germline CDR1 is MDHEN and CDR2 is SYDVKM. The CDR3 spans 16 residues. CDR3 coding DNA: TGTGCCAGCAGTCCTCCACTAGCGGGAAGCACAGATACGCAGTATTTT. Residues: CASSPPLAGSTDTQYF.

Remarks on this clone: The junction shows a germline mismatch at one end, possibly a read error. The CDR3 DNA is TGCGCCAGCCGCGCTGGGGGGCGCGGGGGGGCCCGGAATGAGCAGTTCTTC. Its translation: CASRAGGRGGARNEQFF. The chain has TRBV7-9 and TRBJ2-1; TRBD2 matches at 9 bases. The CDR3 is 17 amino acids. Per the germline V gene, CDR1 is SEHNR and CDR2 is FQNEAQ (reference sequence). Full variable domain (remainder filled in from reference TRBV7-9 and TRBJ2-1): DTGVSQNPRHKITKRGQNVTFRCDPISEHNRLYWYRQTLGQGPEFLTYFQNEAQLEKSRLLSDRFSAERPKGSFSTLEIQRTEQGDSAMYLCASRAGGRGGARNEQFFGPGTRLTVL.

The chain has TRBV18 and TRBJ1-1, with D tentatively TRBD1 (6 bases). V dropped 3 bases and J dropped 3 bases, with 14 bases sitting between them. Germline V gene lookup returns CDR1 KGHSH and CDR2 LQKENI. CDR3 length: 15 residues. The CDR3 spells CASSPFEGGDTEAFF. Written as DNA, the CDR3 is TGTGCCAGCTCACCGTTCGAGGGGGGAGACACTGAAGCTTTCTTT.

The V and J genes are TRBV19 and TRBJ1-2; TRBD1 matches at 12 bases. Germline CDR1 is LNHDA and CDR2 is SQIVND (reference sequence). The CDR3 length is 15 residues. V was clipped by 5 bases and J by 6 bases; unmatched bases: 7. The CDR3 DNA is TGTGCCAGTAGTCCCAACCGGGACAGGGGGCATGGCTACACCTTC. Its translation is CASSPNRDRGHGYTF.

The genes are TRBV3-1 (or the pseudogene TRBV3-2) and TRBJ1-1; 8 bases are a match to TRBD1. This CDR3 spans 15 amino acids. CDR1 is LGHDT and CDR2 is YNNKEL in the germline V gene (reference sequence). After removal of 1 base from V and 4 bases from J, the junction contained 5 bases not matched to a gene. CDR3 in amino acids: CASSQATGGSTEAFF. The CDR3 DNA is TGTGCCAGCAGCCAAGCTACAGGGGGAAGCACTGAAGCTTTCTTT.

The chain has TRBV11-1 and TRBJ2-3; 12 bases fit TRBD2. Germline V gene sequence: CDR1 SGHAT, CDR2 FQDESV (reference sequence). The V segment lost 5 bases and the J segment 5 bases; nucleotides outside the gene matches: 8. The CDR3 has 16 residues. In DNA form, the CDR3 reads TGTGCCAGCAGCCATTCTAGCGGGGGGGCACTAGATACGCAGTATTTT. It yields the protein CASSHSSGGALDTQYF.